The TCR beta chain under discussion was sequenced for a study of T cells in Graves' hyperthyroidism and ophthalmopathy. Germline CDR1 and CDR2: SGHAT and FQNNGV. J lost 9 bases, V lost 5 bases, and 6 bases had no gene match. The length of the CDR3 is 13 residues. Amplified TCR beta CDR3 regions came from RNA transcripts. Initially, a first-round RT-PCR of the TCR CDR3 employed the HTBI primer set. TCRdb analysed the multiplex PCR reads with MiXCR anew, one entry per CDR3 protein. The sample has 540,000 or so distinct CDR3 sequences, 15% to 18% seen once; the top ten hold roughly 6.6%. This clonotype appeared many times.

The chain recombines TRBV11-2 with TRBJ2-1; 8 bases match TRBD2. Sequenced input: blood. The origin of this receptor is a woman in her twenties or thirties with Graves' hyperthyroidism. The CDR3 sequence is CASSPNGRGEQFF. In DNA form, the CDR3 reads TGTGCCAGCAGCCCGAACGGGAGGGGTGAGCAGTTCTTC. Variable domain in full (rest from reference TRBV11-2 and TRBJ2-1): EAGVAQSPRYKIIEKRQSVAFWCNPISGHATLYWYQQILGQGPKLLIQFQNNGVVDDSQLPKDRFSAERLKGVDSTLKIQPAKLEDSAVYLCASSPNGRGEQFFGPGTRLTVL.